This TCR beta chain appears in the sequencing data of a study of blood T cell repertoires in COVID-19. For the study at large: PBMCs, B-cell-depleted T cells, or T cells provided the cDNA or gDNA that made up the material.

Per the original data handling: Estimated nucleated cell counts came from reference gene primer amplification. Generated by immunoSEQ multiplex PCR, the TCRdb table keeps only in-frame clones and is missing some. V and J calls and clone size are copied from that table; D and trimming were computed from the DNA. The repertoire consists of about 120,000 clones, with about 87% occurring once and the leading ten covering approximately 10%. The CDR3 extends over 16 amino acids. The germline V gene encodes CDR1 SGHDT and CDR2 YYEEEE. V trimming: 5 bases; J trimming: 7 bases; junction bases outside the gene matches: 8.

The receptor was isolated from a man aged 45 to 65 with acute or convalescent COVID-19. The sample comprised peripheral blood. This sequence joins TRBV5-6 and TRBJ2-1; 14 nucleotides line up with TRBD2. The chain's CDR3 is CASRESTSGGANEQFF. CDR3 bases: TGTGCCAGCAGGGAGTCGACTAGCGGGGGGGCTAATGAGCAGTTCTTC.